The 27 T cell receptor beta chains reported below all come from one sample, sequenced in a study of T cell responses to AZD1222 COVID-19 vaccine listed by TCRdb under 2021. Receptors were amplified or captured by the immunoSEQ multiplex PCR assay. The table comes from immuneACCESS by way of TCRdb, which keeps in-frame sequences with V and J called. Part of the clones is missing from these tables; in studies checked, under half for an unresolved V gene and the rest for unknown reasons. This sample has about 110,000 clones in its table, and about 87% of those were observed once. The ten largest clonotypes hold over 1.5% of the sample. What this sample's time point label stands for: baseline before first vaccination. The sample was peripheral blood, taken on day 0 of AZD1222 vaccination. All receptors derive from an adult in good health.

The chain recombines TRBV19 with TRBJ2-1, with D possibly being TRBD2 (6 bases). Trimming removed 5 bases from V and 10 bases from J, with 15 bases in between. Germline V gene lookup returns CDR1 LNHDA and CDR2 SQIVND (reference sequence). The CDR3 has 13 amino acids. Written as DNA, the CDR3 is TGTGCCAGTAGTCCCGAGGCGGGGTGGGAGCAGTTCTTC. Translation gives CASSPEAGWEQFF. Looking up the rest from reference TRBV19 and TRBJ2-1 gives the full variable domain: DGGITQSPKYLFRKEGQNVTLSCEQNLNHDAMYWYRQDPGQGLRLIYYSQIVNDFQKGDIAEGYSVSREKKESFPLTVTSAQKNPTAFYLCASSPEAGWEQFFGPGTRLTVL.

The chain couples TRBV7-8 to TRBJ2-2; D is undetermined. V gave up 3 bases and J gave up 4 bases, with 15 bases separating them. CDR1 is SGHVS and CDR2 is FQNEAQ in the germline V gene. CDR3 length: 16 residues. The CDR3 DNA sequence: TGTGCCAGCAGCTTTTTCTCCGGTACCCGCACCGGGGAGCTGTTTTTT. It is translated as CASSFFSGTRTGELFF.

The chain is built from TRBV19 and TRBJ2-5; no reliable D call. Trimming removed 9 bases from V and 1 base from J, with 12 bases in between. Germline CDR1 is LNHDA and CDR2 is SQIVND (reference sequence). The length of the CDR3 is 13 residues. The CDR3 bases are TGTGCCAGCACCGACACCTCCCAAGAGACCCAGTACTTC. This gives the protein CASTDTSQETQYF.

This clone was counted once. The V and J genes are TRBV5-8 and TRBJ2-1; D is unresolved. The CDR3 loop spans 15 amino acids. Trimming took off 4 bases at V and 6 bases at J, with 17 bases between the two ends. Germline assignment: CDR1 SGHTS and CDR2 YDEGEE. The CDR3 reads CASSQGQPNVNEQFF. CDR3 nucleotides: TGTGCCAGCAGCCAAGGCCAGCCCAATGTCAATGAGCAGTTCTTC.

This sequence joins TRBV5-1 and TRBJ1-2, with TRBD1 matching over 10 bases. Unmatched junction bases numbered 6, after V lost 4 bases and J lost 9 bases. The germline gives CDR1 SGHRS, CDR2 YFSETQ. There are 13 residues in the CDR3. CDR3 DNA sequence: TGCGCCAGCAGCGCGGACAGGGGGGGCCGCTACACCTTC. Translation: CASSADRGGRYTF.

The chain carries TRBV3-1 (or the pseudogene TRBV3-2) and TRBJ1-2, with 7 bases that match TRBD1. The junction had 9 bases not matched to a gene; V was cut back by 1 base and J by 4 bases. The CDR3 spans 16 residues. Looked up from germline, CDR1 is LGHDT and CDR2 is YNNKEL (reference sequence). CDR3 bases: TGTGCCAGCAGCCAAGCTTTGGGACAGCAGAGCTATGGCTACACCTTC. This codes for CASSQALGQQSYGYTF.

This chain joins TRBV25-1 and TRBJ1-2; tentatively, D is TRBD1 (5 bases). The CDR3 is 14 residues long. The V and J ends lost 3 bases and 5 bases respectively, with 13 bases between them. Looked up from germline, CDR1 is MGHDK and CDR2 is SYGVNS. CDR3 DNA: TGTGCCAGCAGTGAGCACGGGGCTGGGTATGGCTACACCTTC. It codes for CASSEHGAGYGYTF.

This chain connects TRBV10-3 to TRBJ1-1; tentative D call: TRBD1 (6 bases). The CDR3 consists of 12 residues. The germline V gene encodes CDR1 ENHRY and CDR2 SYGVKD. V was clipped by 6 bases and J by 1 base, with 6 bases between them. CDR3 nucleotides: TGTGCCATCAGGGACAGGAACACTGAAGCTTTCTTT. It translates to CAIRDRNTEAFF.

J is TRBJ2-1 and V is TRBV5-6; D remains unclear. CDR1 and CDR2 from the germline V gene are SGHDT and YYEEEE. The V end lost 4 bases, the J end lost 6 bases, and 14 bases lay between the germline ends. There are 14 residues in the CDR3. In DNA, the CDR3 is TGTGCCAGCAGCAAGGACCTGACGGTCAATGAGCAGTTCTTC. Protein: CASSKDLTVNEQFF.

This clone was found once. The J gene is TRBJ2-7, the V gene TRBV4-1; 9 bases are shared with TRBD1. CDR3 length: 17 residues. Germline loops: CDR1 MGHRA, CDR2 YSYEKL. The ends lost 0 bases at V and 2 bases at J; junction bases unmatched: 8. This CDR3 is CASSQDWGTGSPYEQYF. The CDR3 DNA follows: TGCGCCAGCAGCCAAGATTGGGGGACAGGGTCCCCCTACGAGCAGTACTTC.

The chain couples TRBV7-9 to TRBJ1-4; 7 nucleotides line up with TRBD1. The CDR3 consists of 17 residues. The V segment lost 5 bases and the J segment 6 bases; nucleotides outside the gene matches: 15. Germline CDR1 and CDR2: SEHNR and FQNEAQ (reference sequence). CDR3 amino acids: CASSPRQGSGPYEKLFF. CDR3 DNA sequence: TGTGCCAGCAGCCCTCGACAGGGCTCGGGACCATATGAAAAACTGTTTTTT.

The chain is built from TRBV29-1 and TRBJ2-7; D call uncertain. Trimming stripped 0 bases from V and 0 bases from J, with 9 bases between. The CDR3 is made up of 14 amino acids. In germline, CDR1 is SQVTM, CDR2 ANQGSEA. The CDR3 is CSVEDRTLSYEQYF. The CDR3 DNA reads as TGCAGCGTTGAAGATCGTACACTCTCCTACGAGCAGTACTTC.

The chain combines TRBV24-1 with TRBJ2-1; unclear D gene. The CDR3 spans 13 residues. The V gene's germline CDR1 is KGHDR and CDR2 SFDVKD. The CDR3 DNA reads as TGTGCGGTTGAAGGGTTCTCCTACAATGAGCAGTTCTTC. This encodes CAVEGFSYNEQFF.

J is TRBJ2-1 and V is TRBV11-3; the match to TRBD2 covers 10 bases. The V segment lost 5 bases and the J segment 1 base; nucleotides outside the gene matches: 8. This CDR3 is 17 amino acids long. Per the germline V gene, CDR1 is SGHNT and CDR2 is YENEEA. The CDR3: CASSQGLARESYNEQFF. The DNA of the CDR3 is TGTGCCAGCAGCCAGGGACTAGCGCGTGAGTCCTACAATGAGCAGTTCTTC.

Only a few counts were recorded for this clone. The rearrangement uses TRBV14 and TRBJ1-5, with a tentative D call TRBD1 (6 bases). Trimming removed 6 bases from V and 6 bases from J, with 15 bases in between. Germline loops: CDR1 SGHDN, CDR2 FVKESK. The CDR3 has 14 residues. CDR3 in amino acids: CASRKTGDGQPQHF. The CDR3 coding sequence is TGTGCCAGCAGGAAGACAGGAGATGGTCAGCCCCAGCATTTT.

The V gene is TRBV18, the J gene TRBJ2-7; 11 bases agree with TRBD2. V gave up 3 bases and J gave up 0 bases; unmatched junction bases: 7. Per germline, CDR1 KGHSH and CDR2 LQKENI. This CDR3 has 17 residues. Here the CDR3 reads CASSPGGLAESSYEQYF. The CDR3 DNA is TGTGCCAGCTCACCTGGGGGACTAGCGGAGAGCTCCTACGAGCAGTACTTC.

The CDR3 sequence is CASTPIKNIQYF. The CDR3 nucleotides read TGTGCCAGCACCCCAATAAAAAACATTCAGTACTTC. The chain carries TRBV7-8 and TRBJ2-4; no definite D call. This CDR3 comprises 12 residues. CDR1 is SGHVS and CDR2 is FQNEAQ in the germline V gene. Trimming cost V 7 bases and J 4 bases, with 8 bases left between them. Variable domain in full (rest from reference TRBV7-8 and TRBJ2-4): GAGVSQSPRYKVAKRGQDVALRCDPISGHVSLFWYQQALGQGPEFLTYFQNEAQLDKSGLPSDRFFAERPEGSVSTLKIQRTQQEDSAVYLCASTPIKNIQYFGAGTRLSVL.

This clone was counted only a few times. This chain joins TRBV30 and TRBJ2-1, with 8 bases that match TRBD2. Germline lookup yields CDR1 GTSNPN and CDR2 SVGIG (reference sequence). The CDR3 runs 14 residues. V lost 1 base and J lost 8; bases outside the gene matches: 7. The CDR3 sequence: CAWSGVGTSYEQFF. CDR3 DNA sequence: TGTGCCTGGAGTGGGGTGGGGACTAGTTATGAGCAGTTCTTC.

This clone has a handful of counts. J is TRBJ1-2 and V is TRBV19, with D unresolved. The CDR3 sequence is 13 residues long. The V end lost 0 bases, the J end lost 9 bases, and 11 bases lay between the germline ends. CDR1 LNHDA and CDR2 SQIVND come from the germline V gene (reference sequence). As DNA, the CDR3 is TGTGCCAGTAGTATAGAGGGAGGGATCCGCTACACCTTC. As protein: CASSIEGGIRYTF.

CDR3 in amino acids: CASSYTDRGELFF. CDR3 in DNA: TGTGCCAGCAGTTACACGGACAGGGGGGAGCTGTTTTTT. The V gene is TRBV6-5, the J gene TRBJ2-2, with 7 bases matching TRBD1. Trimming took 2 bases from V and 8 from J; bases not matched to a gene: 2. CDR1 is MNHEY and CDR2 is SVGAGI in the germline V gene. The CDR3 is made up of 13 amino acids.

This clone has a handful of counts. This chain connects TRBV7-2 to TRBJ2-7; D might be TRBD1 (6 bases). Germline V lookup: CDR1 SGHTA, CDR2 FQGNSA. The ends were cut back, 6 bases at V and 0 bases at J, with 12 bases in the middle. The CDR3 length is 14 residues. CDR3 coding DNA: TGTGCCAGCAGATCCGGGACAAACTCCTACGAGCAGTACTTC. It translates to CASRSGTNSYEQYF.

The chain is built from TRBV9 and TRBJ2-3, with D maybe TRBD2 (6 bases). V was shortened by 7 bases and J by 6 bases, with 15 bases between the two germline ends. Germline V gene sequence: CDR1 SGDLS, CDR2 YYNGEE. The CDR3 has 13 residues. CDR3 sequence (DNA): TGTGCCAGCGGGCGGGATAGAGCGGATACGCAGTATTTT. Amino acid sequence: CASGRDRADTQYF.

This clone was seen a single time. The V and J genes are TRBV29-1 and TRBJ2-1, with TRBD1 as a possible D gene (5 bases). The germline V gene encodes CDR1 SQVTM and CDR2 ANQGSEA. The V end lost 7 bases, the J end lost 9 bases, and 13 bases lay between the germline ends. This CDR3 spans 11 amino acids. CDR3 DNA sequence: TGCAGCGGAACCCAAAGGGGTGAGCAGTTCTTC. It encodes CSGTQRGEQFF.

This clone was picked up a small number of times. The chain has TRBV27 and TRBJ1-1, with 7 bases fitting TRBD1. The CDR3 loop spans 13 amino acids. CDR1 and CDR2 (germline): MNHEY, SMNVEV (reference sequence). Germline trimming cut 4 bases from V and 8 bases from J; bases unmatched to any gene: 7. The CDR3 coding sequence is TGTGCCAGCAGTTCCCGACAGGGTTCGGAAGCTTTCTTT. Translating gives CASSSRQGSEAFF.

The chain recombines TRBV5-1 with TRBJ2-7, with 10 nucleotides matching TRBD1. The junction had 5 bases not matched to a gene; V was cut back by 3 bases and J by 2 bases. The CDR3 loop spans 15 amino acids. CDR1 SGHRS and CDR2 YFSETQ come from the germline V gene. CDR3 residues: CASSSRDRGPYEQYF. The CDR3 DNA follows: TGCGCCAGCAGCTCACGGGACAGGGGACCCTACGAGCAGTACTTC.

The rearrangement joins TRBV6-1 to TRBJ1-5; 7 bases agree with TRBD1. V dropped 3 bases and J dropped 6; count of bases not matched to a gene: 8. The CDR3 totals 15 residues. Looked up from germline, CDR1 is MNHNS and CDR2 is SASEGT. This CDR3 is CASSEYRGLTQPQHF. CDR3 DNA sequence: TGTGCCAGCAGTGAGTACAGGGGTCTGACTCAGCCCCAGCATTTT.

V gene TRBV6-1 combines with J gene TRBJ2-7; the D is unclear. The V and J ends lost 2 bases and 6 bases respectively, with 8 bases between them. CDR3 length: 12 amino acids. Germline assignment: CDR1 MNHNS and CDR2 SASEGT. The CDR3 reads CASSEKLFEQYF. The CDR3 region has the DNA TGTGCCAGCAGTGAAAAACTATTCGAGCAGTACTTC.